This T cell receptor beta chain was profiled in a study of T-cell reconstitution after alpha-beta-depleted transplantation in children. Germline values: CDR1 SGHVS, CDR2 FQNEAQ. There are 15 residues in the CDR3. The V end lost 5 bases, the J end lost 1 base, and 14 bases lay between the germline ends. Preparation of the TCRbeta library involved a method that used unique molecular identifiers. MiXCR, run by TCRdb on the PCR reads, gives a single entry per CDR3 protein. Among more than 450,000 distinct CDR3 sequences listed, about a sixth were seen once. The sample consisted of PBMCs from the stem cell graft donor, taken from the stem cell graft. The clonotype originates from a human donor who donated a stem cell graft to a child with acute lymphoblastic leukemia. The gene calls are TRBV7-8 and TRBJ2-5; the D gene is possibly TRBD1 (6 bases). CDR3 region: CASSPPQGFQETQYF. For the CDR3, the DNA is TGTGCCAGCAGCCCACCGCAGGGGTTCCAAGAGACCCAGTACTTC.